This is a list of T cell receptor beta chains from one sample in a study of blood T cell repertoires in COVID-19. Assay used: immunoSEQ multiplex PCR; TCRdb lists only in-frame clones, some missing. Altogether around 250,000 clones are present, about four fifths being singletons, with the ten largest covering 5.7%. Material: peripheral blood. These receptor sequences come from an older man with acute or convalescent COVID-19. Each CDR3 is given with its conserved first and last residue. The order of the fields is J gene, D gene, V gene, clone size, CDR3 DNA, CDR3 protein. D genes are given only for firm matches. Some rows mark clone size as missing; the rest say once, few, many or name a class of expanded clone.

TRBJ1-1 | NA | TRBV6-5 | NA | TGTGCCAGCAGCCGAGGGTTAAATGGCGAAGCTTTCTTT | CASSRGLNGEAFF
TRBJ1-2 | TRBD1 | TRBV19 | NA | TGTGCCAGTAGCGCAGGGGGTCCCTATGGCTACACCTTC | CASSAGGPYGYTF
TRBJ1-2 | NA | TRBV27 | NA | TGTGCCAGCAAAGCGGGGAACTATGGCTACACCTTC | CASKAGNYGYTF
TRBJ1-2 | TRBD1 | TRBV30 | NA | TGTGCCTGGAACCGAGCATTATCCGGAACGGGACAGAGCTCTCTCTATGGCTACACCTTC | CAWNRALSGTGQSSLYGYTF
TRBJ2-7 | NA | TRBV11-2 | NA | TGTGCCAGCAGCCCCATTAGAGCTTACGAGCAGTACTTC | CASSPIRAYEQYF
TRBJ2-5 | NA | TRBV18 | few | TGTGCCAGCTCACCACCGTGGGCAGGGCAAGAGACCCAGTACTTC | CASSPPWAGQETQYF
TRBJ2-3 | TRBD1 | TRBV5-1 | NA | TGCGCCAGCAGCCTGACAGGGTCAGATACGCAGTATTTT | CASSLTGSDTQYF
TRBJ1-1 | TRBD1 | TRBV3-1/TRBV3-2 | NA | TGTGCCAGCAGCTCAGGGGGCGACACTGAAGCTTTCTTT | CASSSGGDTEAFF
TRBJ2-1 | TRBD2 | TRBV27 | NA | TGTGCCAGCAATCCAGATCCGGGACTAGCTCCCGAGCAGTTCTTC | CASNPDPGLAPEQFF
TRBJ1-5 | NA | TRBV7-2 | NA | TGTGCCAGCAGCTTAGACCCTAACTCTCGTCAGCCCCAGCATTTT | CASSLDPNSRQPQHF
TRBJ2-2 | TRBD1 | TRBV6-5 | NA | TGTGCCAGCAGTCTTGACAGGGTCAAGCTGTTTTTT | CASSLDRVKLFF
TRBJ1-6 | NA | TRBV29-1 | NA | TGCAGCGTTGGTTTCGGCGGGGTTGGTTCACCCCTCCACTTT | CSVGFGGVGSPLHF
TRBJ1-2 | NA | TRBV5-1 | NA | TGCGCCAGCAGCTTGGACAGGGCAGGGGGCTACACCTTC | CASSLDRAGGYTF
TRBJ1-4 | TRBD1 | TRBV15 | NA | TGTGCCACCAGCAGGGGACAGACAACTAATGAAAAACTGTTTTTT | CATSRGQTTNEKLFF
TRBJ2-1 | TRBD1 | TRBV11-2 | NA | TGTGCCAGCAGCTTAGGGACAGGGAAGTTCGACAATGAGCAGTTCTTC | CASSLGTGKFDNEQFF
TRBJ2-4 | TRBD2 | TRBV5-1 | NA | TGCGCCAGCAGCCTACGTCTAGCGGGAGGGCCCCGTGGGAACATTCAGTACTTC | CASSLRLAGGPRGNIQYF
TRBJ1-6 | TRBD1 | TRBV6-4 | NA | TGTGCCAGCAGTGCCGGGACAGACAATTCACCCCTCCACTTT | CASSAGTDNSPLHF
TRBJ1-1 | NA | TRBV6-5 | NA | TGTGCCAGCAAATCAGGGGCAGGAGCTGAAGCTTTCTTT | CASKSGAGAEAFF
TRBJ2-2 | TRBD2 | TRBV11-3 | NA | TGTGCCAGCAGCGTTAGCGGGGGGAACACCGGGGAGCTGTTTTTT | CASSVSGGNTGELFF
TRBJ2-7 | TRBD1 | TRBV27 | NA | TGTGCCAGCAGGGAAACAGGGGTAATCTCGTACGAGCAGTACTTC | CASRETGVISYEQYF
TRBJ1-1 | NA | TRBV27 | few | TGTGCCAGCAGTTTATCTGGAGGGAGGGCTAACACTGAAGCTTTCTTT | CASSLSGGRANTEAFF
TRBJ2-7 | NA | TRBV5-6 | NA | TGTGCCAGCAGCATTCTCTCCTACGAGCAGTACTTC | CASSILSYEQYF